This T cell receptor beta chain was identified in a study of T cell responses to AZD1222 COVID-19 vaccine. Points from the study as a whole: Reports say nearly half of spike-specific TCRs go after unmutated variant regions.

Of note for this clone: Its antigen remains unknown.

The germline V gene encodes CDR1 KGHSH and CDR2 LQKENI. The CDR3 is 13 amino acids. V lost 3 bases to trimming and J lost 3 bases, with 6 bases between them. Clones were sequenced by immunoSEQ multiplex PCR, and TCRdb holds only the in-frame ones, with some missing. Of 80,000 to 100,000 clones in the sample, 75% to 90% are singletons; the top ten hold roughly an eighth. The gene calls are TRBV18 and TRBJ1-5; D ambiguous. The sequence came from an adult who received the AZD1222 COVID-19 vaccine. Sequenced material: peripheral blood, taken 28 days after the second AZD1222 dose. The chain's CDR3 is CASSPQYNQPQHF. The CDR3, as DNA: TGTGCCAGCTCACCCCAATACAATCAGCCCCAGCATTTT. The complete variable domain, with remaining parts taken from reference TRBV18 and TRBJ1-5, reads NAGVMQNPRHLVRRRGQEARLRCSPMKGHSHVYWYRQLPEEGLKFMVYLQKENIIDESGMPKERFSAEFPKEGPSILRIQQVVRGDSAAYFCASSPQYNQPQHFGDGTRLSIL.